These T cell receptor beta chains were read from a single sample in a study of regulatory T cells in long-lasting Graves disease. TCRdb independently ran MiXCR on the multiplex PCR reads; one entry per CDR3 protein. This table has about 450,000 distinct CDR3 sequences, around 15% appearing once. These data also formed part of another study, on T cells in Graves' hyperthyroidism and ophthalmopathy.

Material: peripheral blood mononuclear cells (PBMCs), obtained at new diagnosis, from a patient treated with antithyroid drugs. The source is a woman aged 45-60 years with Graves disease. Each CDR3 is given with its conserved first and last residue. The D gene is left open where the match is weak.

CASSYKQEGKQYF . TRBJ2-7 TRBV18
CASSQEGSFWETQYF . TRBJ2-5 TRBV3-1
CASSLRGWIGEKLFF . TRBJ1-4 TRBV28
CASSLGQGLDTGELFF . TRBJ2-2 TRBV5-1
CASSHQGRGARNTEAFF . TRBJ1-1 TRBV28
CASSRSPGPSYEQYF . TRBJ2-7 TRBV5-1
CASSLTPGLSYEQYF . TRBJ2-7 TRBV2
CASSLPPALAGAETQYF TRBD2 TRBJ2-5 TRBV11-2
CASSVEQDKTDTQYF . TRBJ2-3 TRBV9
CASSQWFGGNTEAFF . TRBJ1-1 TRBV4-1
CASSLLGAGQETQYF . TRBJ2-5 TRBV7-9
CASSVDAGLAEKYEQYF TRBD2 TRBJ2-7 TRBV9
CASSSTGTGGFRSYNEQFF TRBD1 TRBJ2-1 TRBV12-3/TRBV12-4
CASTRGRGDTGELFF . TRBJ2-2 TRBV19
CASSPDRMNTEAFF . TRBJ1-1 TRBV27
CASSVALAGIQSSYNEQFF TRBD2 TRBJ2-1 TRBV9
CASSQETGAETQYF TRBD1 TRBJ2-5 TRBV3-1
CASSPRQGRGEKLFF TRBD1 TRBJ1-4 TRBV27
CASRGDRGYYGYTF TRBD1 TRBJ1-2 TRBV5-5
CASSTTGGGWYGYTF TRBD1 TRBJ1-2 TRBV28
CASSLLDSLNGYTF . TRBJ1-2 TRBV5-1
CASNKQGRKTGELFF . TRBJ2-2 TRBV12-3/TRBV12-4
CSATTGGSETQYF TRBD1 TRBJ2-5 TRBV20-1
CASSRRGSYNEQFF . TRBJ2-1 TRBV7-2
CASSLQLAGVNEQYF TRBD2 TRBJ2-7 TRBV5-4
CASSGTTNTYEQYF . TRBJ2-7 TRBV18
CASSQDDPGTGEAFF . TRBJ1-1 TRBV3-1
CASSPGTSDLGEQFF TRBD2 TRBJ2-1 TRBV7-8
CASSYGRGALNYGYTF . TRBJ1-2 TRBV6-5
CASSLESGRFYEQYF TRBD2 TRBJ2-7 TRBV5-1
CASSTTGSGQPQHF . TRBJ1-5 TRBV25-1
CASSLGSRGGYERYF . TRBJ2-7 TRBV11-2
CASSSKGRHKETQYF . TRBJ2-5 TRBV7-9
CASSPGTSGPFPNNEQFF TRBD2 TRBJ2-1 TRBV28
CASRPTSGTSDTYEQYF TRBD2 TRBJ2-7 TRBV6-1
CASSRGQELQETQYF TRBD1 TRBJ2-5 TRBV5-4
CASRITGPSQETQYF . TRBJ2-5 TRBV7-9
CASSFLAGQETQYF TRBD2 . TRBV27
CASSPGTHVTDTQYF . TRBJ2-3 TRBV18
CASSPDGHMNTEAFF . TRBJ1-1 TRBV19
CSASLEYEQYF . TRBJ2-7 TRBV20-1
CSARTSGRGEQYF TRBD2 TRBJ2-7 TRBV20-1
CASSYLRQDEETQYF . TRBJ2-5 TRBV6-5
CASSELQGGGTQYF TRBD1 TRBJ2-5 TRBV2
CASSSLQGSNTEAFF . TRBJ1-1 TRBV7-9
CASGARRWPKDQPQHF . TRBJ1-5 TRBV28
CASSEAFKPLYEQYF . TRBJ2-7 TRBV6-1
CSARGTSGRARYNEQFF TRBD2 TRBJ2-1 TRBV20-1
CASSDLPVLAGDPTDTQYF TRBD2 TRBJ2-3 TRBV6-4
CASRYGGSGEQYF . TRBJ2-7 TRBV7-9
CSAGTPEGTGELFF . TRBJ2-2 TRBV20-1
CASRLLLELKSEQFF . TRBJ2-1 TRBV6-5
CASRLGGGGPTQHF . TRBJ1-5 TRBV2
CASRGATDTQYF . TRBJ2-3 TRBV28
CASSERYEQFF . TRBJ2-1 TRBV11-2
CATSSLSEQYF . TRBJ2-7 TRBV15